The rows below give T cell receptor beta chains drawn from one sample of a study of blood T cell repertoires in COVID-19. Sequencing used immunoSEQ multiplex PCR; TCRdb keeps in-frame clones, though not all of them. This repertoire shows about 340,000 clones, about 88% found once; its top ten account for 7% to 8%. Sequenced input: peripheral blood. Receptor source: a woman aged 70-85 years with COVID-19, enrolled during active disease. CDR3s include the opening cysteine and the closing phenylalanine or tryptophan. The order of the fields is CDR3 protein, J gene, V gene.

CDR3aa: CASRLAGAFYNEQFF
j_gene: TRBJ2-1
v_gene: TRBV6-5

CDR3aa: CAISESKRGTSYEQYF
j_gene: TRBJ2-7
v_gene: TRBV10-3

CDR3aa: CASSVGTGGNSPLHF
j_gene: TRBJ1-6
v_gene: TRBV2

CDR3aa: CASSGRDRGWETQYF
j_gene: TRBJ2-5
v_gene: TRBV2

CDR3aa: CSVLPGQGGTYEQYF
j_gene: TRBJ2-7
v_gene: TRBV29-1

CDR3aa: CASSPMTVNYGYTF
j_gene: TRBJ1-2
v_gene: TRBV18

CDR3aa: CASSIAQATGNTIYF
j_gene: TRBJ1-3
v_gene: TRBV19

CDR3aa: CASSLDMNTEAFF
j_gene: TRBJ1-1
v_gene: TRBV12-3/TRBV12-4

CDR3aa: CASSPSRSGAWETQYF
j_gene: TRBJ2-5
v_gene: TRBV18

CDR3aa: CASSIVGRQGVNYGYTF
j_gene: TRBJ1-2
v_gene: TRBV19

CDR3aa: CASSPGLLSTDTQYF
j_gene: TRBJ2-3
v_gene: TRBV5-6

CDR3aa: CASSPRGGENTEAFF
j_gene: TRBJ1-1
v_gene: TRBV5-1

CDR3aa: CASSSRGAKNIQYF
j_gene: TRBJ2-4
v_gene: TRBV27

CDR3aa: CASSYGGGDEKLFF
j_gene: TRBJ1-4
v_gene: TRBV6-6

CDR3aa: CASSRVQGRADTQYF
j_gene: TRBJ2-3
v_gene: TRBV4-1

CDR3aa: CASSLTGGTPSEAFF
j_gene: TRBJ1-1
v_gene: TRBV19

CDR3aa: CASGLSGVSGYTF
j_gene: TRBJ1-2
v_gene: TRBV12-5

CDR3aa: CASSESELAGPNEQFF
j_gene: TRBJ2-1
v_gene: TRBV2

CDR3aa: CASSLMGTGLVSSPLHF
j_gene: TRBJ1-6
v_gene: TRBV27

CDR3aa: CASSYQGGWRTEAFF
j_gene: TRBJ1-1
v_gene: TRBV6-6

CDR3aa: CASSPITGAVSNQPQHF
j_gene: TRBJ1-5
v_gene: TRBV7-9

CDR3aa: CAISESKRGTGGNQPQHF
j_gene: TRBJ1-5
v_gene: TRBV10-3

CDR3aa: CASSWGQAGWGYTF
j_gene: TRBJ1-2
v_gene: TRBV5-6

CDR3aa: CASENGGTFEQYF
j_gene: TRBJ2-7
v_gene: TRBV28

CDR3aa: CASSARGNTGELFF
j_gene: TRBJ2-2
v_gene: TRBV5-1

CDR3aa: CASSIRGQRKGQYF
j_gene: TRBJ2-7
v_gene: TRBV19

CDR3aa: CASSANPVDTQYF
j_gene: TRBJ2-3
v_gene: TRBV2

CDR3aa: CASRLSGKGITGELFF
j_gene: TRBJ2-2
v_gene: TRBV19

CDR3aa: CASSLEGENTEAFF
j_gene: TRBJ1-1
v_gene: TRBV5-1

CDR3aa: CASSAQGPNQPQHF
j_gene: TRBJ1-5
v_gene: TRBV19

CDR3aa: CASSPATGDRYYGYTF
j_gene: TRBJ1-2
v_gene: TRBV5-6

CDR3aa: CATSDPGTSGGFTGELFF
j_gene: TRBJ2-2
v_gene: TRBV24-1

CDR3aa: CASIRDRDQPQHF
j_gene: TRBJ1-5
v_gene: TRBV6-5

CDR3aa: CASKGDRGPSEAFF
j_gene: TRBJ1-1
v_gene: TRBV2

CDR3aa: CASSQIGLAVNEQFF
j_gene: TRBJ2-1
v_gene: TRBV5-6

CDR3aa: CATSLGARSYNEQFF
j_gene: TRBJ2-1
v_gene: TRBV15

CDR3aa: CASSPPGREGYTF
j_gene: TRBJ1-2
v_gene: TRBV11-2

CDR3aa: CATSDLLGGSTGELFF
j_gene: TRBJ2-2
v_gene: TRBV24-1

CDR3aa: CASSITGGGSPLHF
j_gene: TRBJ1-6
v_gene: TRBV19